These 24 T cell receptor beta chains originate from one sample sequenced in a study of cytomegalovirus exposure and HLA in healthy donors. 13 Jbeta primers and 60 Vbeta primers were used for the PCR. Clones were read by immunoSEQ multiplex PCR, and TCRdb kept only the in-frame ones, dropping some. The repertoire holds around 180,000 clones, with 80% as singletons. The material sequenced was PBMCs. The receptors derive from a man between 35 and 55 years old in good health and CMV-seronegative.

The gene calls are TRBV5-1 and TRBJ1-1; D not certain. There are 14 residues in the CDR3. Deletions cut 5 bases from V and 0 bases from J, with 11 bases between. Looked up from germline, CDR1 is SGHRS and CDR2 is YFSETQ. The CDR3 is CASRYGGLNTEAFF. The CDR3 bases are TGCGCCAGCAGGTATGGAGGTTTGAACACTGAAGCTTTCTTT.

The gene calls are TRBV21-1 and TRBJ1-2. TRBV21-1 is tagged as a pseudogene. This CDR3 contains 15 residues. CDR3 residues: CASSKGRQPNYGYTF. The CDR3 DNA reads TGTGCCAGCAGCAAAGGGCGGCAGCCGAACTATGGCTACACCTTC.

The CDR3 region is CASSLWASGSTNTGELFF. The CDR3 bases are TGCGCCAGCAGCTTGTGGGCTAGCGGGAGCACGAACACCGGGGAGCTGTTTTTT. This chain links TRBV5-1 with TRBJ2-2, with 10 bases that match TRBD2. CDR1 and CDR2 from the germline V gene are SGHRS and YFSETQ. This CDR3 has 18 residues. V trimming: 1 base; J trimming: 0 bases; junction bases outside the gene matches: 6.

This chain uses TRBV16 with TRBJ1-2, with D maybe TRBD1 (6 bases). CDR3 length: 16 residues. CDR1 is KGHSY and CDR2 is FQNENV in the germline V gene. V was clipped by 5 bases and J by 4 bases, with 20 bases between them. CDR3 sequence reads: CASSDNGTRGIYGYTF. Here the CDR3 DNA reads TGTGCCAGCAGCGACAACGGGACACGGGGCATCTATGGCTACACCTTC.

The chain uses TRBV9 and TRBJ2-1; the match to TRBD2 covers 11 bases. The length of the CDR3 is 16 residues. CDR1 SGDLS and CDR2 YYNGEE come from the germline V gene. The ends lost 3 bases at V and 7 bases at J; junction bases unmatched: 9. CDR3 protein: CASSAFSGGAENEQFF. CDR3 sequence (DNA): TGTGCCAGCAGCGCTTTTAGCGGGGGGGCTGAAAATGAGCAGTTCTTC.

The chain links TRBV6-5 to TRBJ2-4, with 8 bases identical to TRBD2. J was trimmed by 1 base and V by 0 bases; bases with no gene match: 2. CDR1 is MNHEY and CDR2 is SVGAGI in the germline V gene. The CDR3 is 16 residues long. The CDR3 bases are TGTGCCAGCAGTTACTCCGGGGGGGGTGCCAAAAACATTCAGTACTTC. This encodes CASSYSGGGAKNIQYF.

The rearrangement uses TRBV29-1 and TRBJ2-1, with 8 bases that match TRBD2. The CDR3 totals 16 residues. V trimming: 2 bases; J trimming: 2 bases; junction bases outside the gene matches: 8. Per germline, CDR1 SQVTM and CDR2 ANQGSEA. The CDR3, as DNA: TGCAGCGTTGAACCCCCTCAGCGGGGGCCCTACAATGAGCAGTTCTTC. Its protein product is CSVEPPQRGPYNEQFF.

A remark on this clone: Other DNA sequences in this specimen translate into the identical CDR3. The chain uses TRBV27 and TRBJ2-7; tentatively, D is TRBD2 (6 bases). Trimming cost V 2 bases and J 3 bases, with 11 bases left between them. Germline CDR1 and CDR2: MNHEY and SMNVEV (reference sequence). The CDR3 spans 14 residues. The CDR3 sequence: CASSLRGGSYEQYF. CDR3 DNA sequence: TGTGCCAGCAGTTTACGGGGAGGAAGCTACGAGCAGTACTTC.

V and J are TRBV18 and TRBJ2-2; possibly TRBD1 for D (5 bases). Deletions cut 5 bases from V and 0 bases from J, with 10 bases between. The germline V gene encodes CDR1 KGHSH and CDR2 LQKENI. This CDR3 contains 15 residues. CDR3 region: CASSERQTNTGELFF. The CDR3 DNA follows: TGTGCCAGCTCAGAACGACAGACGAACACCGGGGAGCTGTTTTTT.

This clone was observed a few times. The chain recombines TRBV11-2 with TRBJ1-3, with a possible D match to TRBD1 (6 bases). The CDR3 loop spans 17 amino acids. Germline CDR1 SGHAT, CDR2 FQNNGV. Trimming took 2 bases from V and 0 from J, leaving 14 bases between them. The CDR3 DNA is TGTGCCAGCAGCTTATTTTCGGACAGATTCTCTGGAAACACCATATATTTT. Translating it yields CASSLFSDRFSGNTIYF.

V gene TRBV28 combines with J gene TRBJ1-2; D unclear. This CDR3 has 15 amino acids. With 2 bases removed from V and 6 bases from J, the gap between germline ends came to 16 bases. The germline gives CDR1 MDHEN, CDR2 SYDVKM. This CDR3 reads CASSLVDPGIDGYTF. The CDR3 region has the DNA TGTGCCAGCAGTTTAGTGGACCCGGGAATCGATGGCTACACCTTC.

The rearrangement uses TRBV18 and TRBJ2-2, with a possible D match to TRBD2 (5 bases). The CDR3 consists of 17 residues. Germline V gene data show CDR1 as KGHSH and CDR2 as LQKENI. V gave up 3 bases and J gave up 2 bases, with 16 bases separating them. The CDR3 bases are TGTGCCAGCTCACCGGAACGGGGTCGAGCTAACACCGGGGAGCTGTTTTTT. Protein product: CASSPERGRANTGELFF. The full variable domain, rest sourced from reference TRBV18 and TRBJ2-2, is NAGVMQNPRHLVRRRGQEARLRCSPMKGHSHVYWYRQLPEEGLKFMVYLQKENIIDESGMPKERFSAEFPKEGPSILRIQQVVRGDSAAYFCASSPERGRANTGELFFGEGSRLTVL.

The chain is built from TRBV11-3 and TRBJ1-1, with D maybe TRBD1 (6 bases). Between the trimmed V and J ends, which lost 1 base and 6 bases, there was a span of 12 bases. This CDR3 comprises 14 residues. Per the germline V gene, CDR1 is SGHNT and CDR2 is YENEEA. In DNA, the CDR3 is TGTGCCAGCAGCTTAGGCAGGGGTGTCGCTGAAGCTTTCTTT. This encodes CASSLGRGVAEAFF.

This clone was recorded a few times. The chain employs TRBV10-3 and TRBJ1-5, with D perhaps matching TRBD1 (5 bases). With 2 bases removed from V and 6 bases from J, the gap between germline ends came to 11 bases. Germline V CDR1 and CDR2: ENHRY, SYGVKD. This CDR3 spans 14 amino acids. CDR3 region: CAISEQGLGQPQHF. CDR3 DNA: TGTGCCATCAGTGAGCAGGGCTTAGGTCAGCCCCAGCATTTT.

This clone has just a few counts. The chain links TRBV6-1 to TRBJ2-1, with D possibly matching TRBD1 (5 bases). Germline V gives CDR1 MNHNS, CDR2 SASEGT. Between the trimmed V and J ends, which lost 0 bases and 6 bases, there was a span of 12 bases. The CDR3 runs to 15 residues. The DNA of the CDR3 is TGTGCCAGCAGTGAAGCCTCCCTGGGGCCCAATGAGCAGTTCTTC. This translates into CASSEASLGPNEQFF.

This chain joins TRBV9 and TRBJ2-5, with 10 nucleotides matching TRBD1. V was clipped by 4 bases and J by 3 bases; unmatched bases: 3. Germline CDR1 reads SGDLS; CDR2 reads YYNGEE. The CDR3 runs to 14 residues. Written as DNA, the CDR3 is TGTGCCAGCAGCTACGGGACAGGGGAAGAGACCCAGTACTTC. Its translation is CASSYGTGEETQYF.

This clone was seen a few times. V is TRBV11-2 and J is TRBJ2-7; 7 positions agree with TRBD1. Trimming removed 2 bases from V and 6 bases from J; junction bases left unmatched: 7. CDR1 is SGHAT, CDR2 FQNNGV, per germline. The CDR3 has 14 amino acids. CDR3 DNA sequence: TGTGCCAGCAGCTTACCGACAGGGTTGGGCGAGCAGTACTTC. Protein product: CASSLPTGLGEQYF. The whole variable domain, remainder taken from reference TRBV11-2 and TRBJ2-7, is EAGVAQSPRYKIIEKRQSVAFWCNPISGHATLYWYQQILGQGPKLLIQFQNNGVVDDSQLPKDRFSAERLKGVDSTLKIQPAKLEDSAVYLCASSLPTGLGEQYFGPGTRLTVT.

The chain links TRBV27 to TRBJ2-5; 8 bases fit TRBD2. The CDR3 spans 15 residues. Germline V gene lookup returns CDR1 MNHEY and CDR2 SMNVEV (reference sequence). J lost 5 bases, V lost 7 bases, and 12 bases had no gene match. DNA for the CDR3: TGTGCCAGCACCCCCTCCGGGAGGGATTGGGAGACCCAGTACTTC. Translating it yields CASTPSGRDWETQYF.

The V call is TRBV27, the J call TRBJ2-1; 9 bases match TRBD2. CDR3 length: 16 residues. Trimming took 5 bases from V and 2 from J; bases not matched to a gene: 7. CDR1 is MNHEY and CDR2 is SMNVEV in the germline V gene (reference sequence). The CDR3 protein is CASSTRLAVAYNEQFF. The DNA of the CDR3 is TGTGCCAGCAGTACTAGACTAGCGGTTGCCTACAATGAGCAGTTCTTC.

The chain is built from TRBV4-3 and TRBJ2-1; D gene uncertain. Trimming shortened V by 1 base and J by 3 bases, and 4 bases separated the two germline ends. In germline, CDR1 is LGHNA, CDR2 YSLEER. The CDR3 consists of 13 residues. In nucleotides, the CDR3 is TGCGCCAGCAGCCAAGTCGGCTACAATGAGCAGTTCTTC. Translating it yields CASSQVGYNEQFF.

In its sample, this clone was seen once. The chain recombines TRBV21-1 with TRBJ1-1; the D segment call TRBD1 is taken from the table without a DNA check. TRBV21-1 represents a pseudogene. The CDR3 sequence is 19 residues long. The CDR3 spells CASSASTPAGTGGQPEAFF. The CDR3 DNA follows: TGTGCCAGCAGCGCCTCGACCCCTGCCGGGACAGGGGGCCAACCTGAAGCTTTCTTT.

The J gene is TRBJ2-5, the V gene TRBV27, with 14 bases aligning to TRBD2. Germline assignment: CDR1 MNHEY and CDR2 SMNVEV (reference sequence). The ends lost 5 bases at V and 5 bases at J; junction bases unmatched: 7. CDR3 size: 16 residues. CDR3 nucleotides: TGTGCCAGCAGTACGCGGACTAGCGGGGGGCTGGAGACCCAGTACTTC. Translation: CASSTRTSGGLETQYF.

The chain is built from TRBV4-1 and TRBJ2-5; 15 nucleotides align to TRBD2. Per the germline V gene, CDR1 is MGHRA and CDR2 is YSYEKL. V lost 4 bases to trimming and J lost 3 bases; unmatched junction nucleotides: 15. This CDR3 spans 20 amino acids. The CDR3 sequence is CASSPRRTSGRAVVEETQYF. The CDR3 DNA reads as TGCGCCAGCAGCCCTCGTAGGACTAGCGGGAGGGCCGTGGTTGAAGAGACCCAGTACTTC.

The chain joins TRBV4-3 to TRBJ2-3; 7 positions match TRBD2. The CDR3 sequence is 14 residues long. V was clipped by 6 bases and J by 6 bases; unmatched bases: 9. The V gene's germline CDR1 is LGHNA and CDR2 YSLEER. DNA for the CDR3: TGCGCCAGCAGTCCCGCGGTCGGGGGGGATACGCAGTATTTT. Its protein is CASSPAVGGDTQYF.